A selection of T cell receptor beta chains follows, all from one sample in a study of T cell responses to AZD1222 COVID-19 vaccine. Here immunoSEQ multiplex PCR was the method, and the copy in TCRdb shows in-frame clones only, minus some. The sample holds 89,000 or so clones; 85% to 90% are singletons and the top ten take 5.6%. Source: peripheral blood, taken 28 days after the second AZD1222 dose. The origin of the receptors is an adult who received the AZD1222 COVID-19 vaccine. Both conserved end residues are part of each CDR3. A D gene is named only where the DNA matches it firmly. Where a row states a size, it is once, few, many or the class of an expanded clone; other rows omit it.

14	.	TRBV6-5	TRBJ1-2	TRBD1	CASSPGQGGYGYTF	TGTGCCAGCAGTCCCGGACAGGGCGGCTATGGCTACACCTTC
13	.	TRBV6-4	TRBJ2-3	.	CATSKGGTDTQYF	TGTGCCACCTCAAAGGGGGGTACAGATACGCAGTATTTT
14	.	TRBV7-9	TRBJ2-7	.	CASSLEGWTYEQYF	TGTGCCAGCAGCCTCGAGGGTTGGACCTACGAGCAGTACTTC
14	.	TRBV5-1	TRBJ2-1	.	CASSLEPGTNEQFF	TGCGCCAGCAGCTTGGAGCCGGGGACCAATGAGCAGTTCTTC
17	.	TRBV11-2	TRBJ2-3	.	CASSLVRRQGSTDTQYF	TGTGCCAGCAGCTTAGTAAGAAGGCAGGGAAGCACAGATACGCAGTATTTT
15	.	TRBV29-1	TRBJ2-7	.	CSVAREAGKGYEQYF	TGCAGCGTTGCCCGTGAGGCGGGGAAAGGGTACGAGCAGTACTTC
14	.	TRBV25-1	TRBJ1-2	.	CASSERIGTYGYTF	TGTGCCAGCAGTGAAAGAATAGGTACCTATGGCTACACCTTC
13	.	TRBV19	TRBJ1-1	.	CASSRREGTEAFF	TGTGCCAGTAGTCGGAGGGAGGGCACTGAAGCTTTCTTT
12	once	TRBV7-9	TRBJ2-1	.	CASSLISREQFF	TGTGCCAGCAGCCTTATTAGTCGCGAGCAGTTCTTC
13	.	TRBV25-1	TRBJ2-7	.	CASSASGTYEQYF	TGTGCCAGCAGTGCCAGCGGAACCTACGAGCAGTACTTC
20	medium-sized	TRBV5-1	TRBJ1-1	.	CASSLGDPTTGPRVNTEAFF	TGCGCCAGCAGCTTGGGAGACCCGACGACGGGGCCGAGGGTGAACACTGAAGCTTTCTTT
18	.	TRBV4-1	TRBJ2-4	TRBD1	CASSQGQPRGKTKNIQYF	TGCGCCAGCAGCCAAGGCCAACCCAGGGGGAAGACCAAAAACATTCAGTACTTC
15	.	TRBV27	TRBJ2-5	TRBD2	CASRSTSGVQETQYF	TGTGCCAGCAGGTCAACTAGCGGGGTCCAAGAGACCCAGTACTTC
12	.	TRBV28	TRBJ2-7	TRBD1	CASRRDSYEQYF	TGTGCCAGCCGAAGGGACAGCTACGAGCAGTACTTC
14	.	TRBV5-1	TRBJ2-5	.	CASSLLSSRETQYF	TGCGCCAGCAGCTTACTATCCTCACGGGAGACCCAGTACTTC
17	.	TRBV4-1	TRBJ1-3	TRBD1	CASSQGDLTGAGNTIYF	TGCGCCAGCAGCCAAGGCGACCTGACAGGGGCTGGAAACACCATATATTTT
15	.	TRBV6-5	TRBJ2-7	.	CASRASGAKTYEQYF	TGTGCCAGCAGGGCCTCGGGGGCCAAAACCTACGAGCAGTACTTC
14	.	TRBV6-5	TRBJ2-3	TRBD1	CASRRTGDGDTQYF	TGTGCCAGCAGACGGACAGGGGATGGGGATACGCAGTATTTT
17	.	TRBV6-2/TRBV6-3	TRBJ2-1	TRBD1	CASSYSRVTGFANEQFF	TGTGCCAGCAGTTACTCGAGGGTGACAGGGTTTGCGAATGAGCAGTTCTTC
16	.	TRBV24-1	TRBJ2-3	TRBD2	CATSDSGTRDTDTQYF	TGTGCCACCAGTGACTCCGGGACTAGGGACACAGATACGCAGTATTTT
15	.	TRBV15	TRBJ1-1	.	CATSRRTAPQHEAFF	TGTGCCACCAGCAGACGGACAGCCCCCCAACATGAAGCTTTCTTT
14	.	TRBV9	TRBJ2-1	.	CASSVEWTAEKQFF	TGTGCCAGCAGCGTAGAATGGACAGCTGAGAAGCAGTTCTTC
11	.	TRBV5-1	TRBJ2-7	.	CASSLGDEQYF	TGCGCCAGCAGCTTGGGGGACGAGCAGTACTTC
17	.	TRBV4-2	TRBJ2-4	TRBD1	CASSQSDRGIAKNIQYF	TGTGCCAGCAGCCAGTCAGACAGGGGGATAGCCAAAAACATTCAGTACTTC
15	.	TRBV5-1	TRBJ2-5	TRBD1	CASSYEGQGMETQYF	TGCGCCAGCAGTTATGAAGGACAGGGCATGGAGACCCAGTACTTC
14	.	TRBV27	TRBJ2-5	.	CASSHQVYQETQYF	TGTGCCAGCAGTCATCAAGTATACCAAGAGACCCAGTACTTC
12	.	TRBV28	TRBJ2-7	.	CASSLANYEQYF	TGTGCCAGCAGTTTAGCAAACTACGAGCAGTACTTC
14	.	TRBV28	TRBJ1-5	.	CASGSIQANQPQHF	TGTGCCAGCGGGTCGATACAGGCCAATCAGCCCCAGCATTTT
16	.	TRBV4-2	TRBJ2-5	TRBD2	CASATSGGAGQETQYF	TGTGCCAGCGCTACTAGCGGGGGGGCCGGGCAAGAGACCCAGTACTTC
15	.	TRBV3-1/TRBV3-2	TRBJ1-2	.	CASSQDSGSKYGYTF	TGTGCCAGCAGCCAAGATTCTGGCAGCAAGTATGGCTACACCTTC
13	.	TRBV5-1	TRBJ1-1	.	CASSDMGGTEAFF	TGCGCCAGCAGTGATATGGGGGGCACTGAAGCTTTCTTT